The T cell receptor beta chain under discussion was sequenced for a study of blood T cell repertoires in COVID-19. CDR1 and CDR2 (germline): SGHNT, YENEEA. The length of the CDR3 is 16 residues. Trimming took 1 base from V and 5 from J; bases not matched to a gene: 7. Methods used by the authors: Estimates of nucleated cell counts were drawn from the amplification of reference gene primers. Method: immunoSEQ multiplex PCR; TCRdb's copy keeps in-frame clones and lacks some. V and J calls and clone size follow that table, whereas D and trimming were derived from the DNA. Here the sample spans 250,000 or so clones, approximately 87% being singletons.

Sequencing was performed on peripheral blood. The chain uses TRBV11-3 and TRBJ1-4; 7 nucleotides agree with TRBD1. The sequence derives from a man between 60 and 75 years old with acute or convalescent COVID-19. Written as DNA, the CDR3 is TGTGCCAGCAGCTTAGGGCCGGGACAGAGGAATGAAAAACTGTTTTTT. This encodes CASSLGPGQRNEKLFF.